What follows are 24 T cell receptor beta chains derived from one specimen sequenced in a study of PD-1 blockade in mismatch repair-deficient tumors. TCRdb's table, derived via immunoSEQ multiplex PCR, lists solely in-frame clones and lacks some. The sample gives 100,000 or so clones, 82% of which show up once; 6.3% is in the top ten. The sample consisted of peripheral blood, taken approximately 8 months after starting pembrolizumab. The receptors shown here come from an adult with mismatch repair-deficient cancer.

This chain uses TRBV2 with TRBJ1-1; 11 nucleotides line up with TRBD1. The CDR3 contains 14 residues. The germline V gene has CDR1 SNHLY and CDR2 FYNNEI. The ends lost 8 bases at V and 6 bases at J; junction bases unmatched: 8. The CDR3 sequence: CASQTGTGGSEAFF. As DNA, the CDR3 is TGTGCCAGCCAGACCGGGACAGGGGGTTCTGAAGCTTTCTTT.

The J gene is TRBJ2-7, the V gene TRBV6-1; TRBD2 aligns across 8 bases. The CDR3 is 15 residues long. The ends lost 6 bases at V and 5 bases at J; junction bases unmatched: 12. CDR1 MNHNS and CDR2 SASEGT come from the germline V gene. CDR3 sequence reads: CASRSISGSYHEQYF. As DNA, the CDR3 is TGTGCCAGCAGGAGTATCAGCGGGAGTTACCACGAGCAGTACTTC.

The V gene is TRBV5-6, the J gene TRBJ2-7; TRBD1 matches 8 bases. Germline V gene data show CDR1 as SGHDT and CDR2 as YYEEEE. V shed 1 base, J shed 3 bases, and the junction held 3 bases outside the gene matches. This CDR3 comprises 14 residues. The chain's CDR3 is CASSLLDRDYEQYF. The CDR3 DNA is TGTGCCAGCAGCTTGTTGGACAGGGACTACGAGCAGTACTTC.

The chain combines TRBV5-1 with TRBJ2-6, with 9 bases that match TRBD1. V gave up 0 bases and J gave up 0 bases; unmatched junction bases: 4. This CDR3 spans 18 amino acids. Germline V gives CDR1 SGHRS, CDR2 YFSETQ. This chain's CDR3 is CASSLGTGAYSGANVLTF. The CDR3 region has the DNA TGCGCCAGCAGCTTGGGGACAGGGGCCTACTCTGGGGCCAACGTCCTGACTTTC.

The chain employs TRBV27 and TRBJ1-4; perhaps TRBD1 as D (6 bases). Germline CDR1 MNHEY, CDR2 SMNVEV (reference sequence). The CDR3 is made up of 14 amino acids. Between the trimmed V and J ends, which lost 1 base and 8 bases, there was a span of 11 bases. CDR3 nucleotide sequence: TGTGCCAGCAGTTTATACTGGAGGGGGGAAAAACTGTTTTTT. Its translation is CASSLYWRGEKLFF.

This clone was counted a few times. The chain carries TRBV5-8 and TRBJ1-4; 8 nucleotides line up with TRBD1. This CDR3 is built from 15 residues. Germline lookup yields CDR1 SGHTS and CDR2 YDEGEE. Trimming took 4 bases from V and 7 from J; bases not matched to a gene: 9. Here the CDR3 reads CASSERQGMSEKLFF. DNA of the CDR3: TGTGCCAGCAGCGAGAGACAGGGGATGAGTGAAAAACTGTTTTTT.

V usage is TRBV7-8 and J usage is TRBJ2-1; 10 bases line up with TRBD2. CDR1 is SGHVS and CDR2 is FQNEAQ in the germline V gene. The V gene end was trimmed by 2 bases and the J gene end by 7 bases; junction bases not matched to a gene: 5. The CDR3 extends over 15 amino acids. The CDR3 DNA reads as TGTGCCAGCAGCTTACCACTAGCGGGGAAGAATGAGCAGTTCTTC. Encoded protein: CASSLPLAGKNEQFF.

This clone showed up just once. The chain joins TRBV5-1 to TRBJ1-4, with unresolved D. The CDR3 contains 15 residues. Germline loops: CDR1 SGHRS, CDR2 YFSETQ. V dropped 0 bases and J dropped 0 bases, with 6 bases sitting between them. The CDR3 DNA reads TGCGCCAGCAGCTTGGACGTTGCAACTAATGAAAAACTGTTTTTT. This translates into CASSLDVATNEKLFF.

Only a few counts were recorded for this clone. This chain uses TRBV5-1 with TRBJ2-6, with D tentatively TRBD2 (6 bases). The CDR3 runs 15 residues. Germline CDR1 is SGHRS and CDR2 is YFSETQ. V lost 7 bases and J lost 0, with 11 bases in between. CDR3 protein: CASGRGSSGANVLTF. CDR3 coding DNA: TGCGCCAGCGGCCGGGGGTCCTCTGGGGCCAACGTCCTGACTTTC.

In its sample, this clone was seen a few times. The chain joins TRBV27 to TRBJ1-1; D possibly corresponds to TRBD1 (6 bases). Germline assignment: CDR1 MNHEY and CDR2 SMNVEV (reference sequence). The CDR3 length is 15 residues. The germline V and J ends were trimmed by 4 bases and 1 base, with 13 bases remaining between them. The DNA for the CDR3 is TGTGCCAGCAGTTCGGAGGGGGGCCCGAACACTGAAGCTTTCTTT. This encodes CASSSEGGPNTEAFF.

This clone was observed a handful of times. The chain combines TRBV4-1 with TRBJ1-5; D not certain. V dropped 0 bases and J dropped 0 bases, with 12 bases sitting between them. Germline loops: CDR1 MGHRA, CDR2 YSYEKL. The CDR3 consists of 17 residues. The CDR3 here is CASSQDPGPDSNQPQHF. Here the CDR3 DNA reads TGCGCCAGCAGCCAAGATCCGGGTCCAGATAGCAATCAGCCCCAGCATTTT.

A note on this clone: At one boundary the junction diverges from the germline segment, which might be a read error. This chain connects TRBV6-1 to TRBJ2-1; 7 bases agree with TRBD1. The CDR3 contains 16 residues. CDR1 and CDR2 (germline): MNHNS, SASEGT. The CDR3 bases are TGTGCCATCAGTGAAATATACAGGGGTCTTTACAATGAGCAGTTCTTC. Protein sequence: CAISEIYRGLYNEQFF.

This chain joins TRBV4-1 and TRBJ2-2, with TRBD2 identical over 8 bases. The CDR3 runs 17 residues. J lost 4 bases, V lost 2 bases, and 9 bases had no gene match. The germline CDR1 and CDR2 sequences are MGHRA and YSYEKL. CDR3 region: CASSQQHGRAVTGELFF. The DNA of the CDR3 is TGCGCCAGCAGCCAACAGCACGGGAGGGCCGTCACCGGGGAGCTGTTTTTT.

The rearrangement links TRBV30 to TRBJ2-7; 10 bases fit TRBD1. Germline V CDR1 and CDR2: GTSNPN, SVGIG (reference sequence). The CDR3 spans 18 residues. Trimming removed 3 bases from V and 6 bases from J; junction bases left unmatched: 20. In nucleotides, the CDR3 is TGTGCCTGGAGCCCTATCGGGCCCCCCGGACAGGGGGGTACCGAGCAGTACTTC. Translated: CAWSPIGPPGQGGTEQYF.

The chain employs TRBV7-2 and TRBJ1-5; tentative D call: TRBD1 (5 bases). Germline loops: CDR1 SGHTA, CDR2 FQGNSA. The CDR3 contains 15 residues. V was shortened by 0 bases and J by 6 bases, with 12 bases between the two germline ends. CDR3 loop: CASSLAMGTGQPQHF. The CDR3 nucleotides read TGTGCCAGCAGCTTAGCGATGGGGACGGGTCAGCCCCAGCATTTT. Full variable domain (missing parts from reference TRBV7-2 and TRBJ1-5): GAGVSQSPSNKVTEKGKDVELRCDPISGHTALYWYRQSLGQGLEFLIYFQGNSAPDKSGLPSDRFSAERTGGSVSTLTIQRTQQEDSAVYLCASSLAMGTGQPQHFGDGTRLSIL.

This clone was counted a few times. The chain employs TRBV7-9 and TRBJ1-2, with unresolved D. This CDR3 is 14 amino acids long. The V gene's germline CDR1 is SEHNR and CDR2 FQNEAQ (reference sequence). Trimming pared 1 base from V and 2 bases from J, leaving 8 bases between. The CDR3 DNA follows: TGTGCCAGCAGCTTAGTGGAACCGAACTATGGCTACACCTTC. It encodes CASSLVEPNYGYTF.

The genes are TRBV18 and TRBJ2-1; TRBD1 matches 7 bases. Germline V lookup: CDR1 KGHSH, CDR2 LQKENI. The CDR3 has 14 amino acids. V shed 2 bases, J shed 8 bases, and the junction held 6 bases outside the gene matches. CDR3 sequence (DNA): TGTGCCAGCTCACCATCGACAGGGATAGATGAGCAGTTCTTC. Translating gives CASSPSTGIDEQFF.

CDR3 bases: TGTGCCAGCAGCCCCCGGGCAGGGGGGACTGAAGCTTTCTTT. Amino acid sequence: CASSPRAGGTEAFF. This chain links TRBV2 with TRBJ1-1, with 7 nucleotides matching TRBD1. Per germline, CDR1 SNHLY and CDR2 FYNNEI. The CDR3 runs to 14 residues. V was clipped by 6 bases and J by 5 bases; unmatched bases: 9.

The chain carries TRBV6-5 and TRBJ2-2; 7 nucleotides align to TRBD2. With 10 bases clipped from V and 6 bases from J, the junction kept 11 bases outside the gene matches. The CDR3 has 14 amino acids. Looked up from germline, CDR1 is MNHEY and CDR2 is SVGAGI. CDR3 DNA: TGTGCCACCTTCGGACTAGTAGGCCCCGGGGAGCTGTTTTTT. Translation gives CATFGLVGPGELFF.

The rearrangement links TRBV4-1 to TRBJ2-7; TRBD2 matches 8 bases. J was trimmed by 2 bases and V by 3 bases; bases with no gene match: 6. The CDR3 runs 15 residues. Germline CDR1 reads MGHRA; CDR2 reads YSYEKL. CDR3 loop: CASSHIAGTAYEQYF. The CDR3 DNA is TGCGCCAGCAGCCATATAGCGGGAACCGCCTACGAGCAGTACTTC.

This clone was recorded once. The chain recombines TRBV11-2 with TRBJ1-2, with D uncertain. Germline CDR1 reads SGHAT; CDR2 reads FQNNGV. V dropped 1 base and J dropped 3 bases, with 12 bases sitting between them. There are 15 residues in the CDR3. The CDR3 spells CASSLGTGFDYGYTF. The CDR3 region has the DNA TGTGCCAGCAGCTTAGGGACGGGTTTTGACTATGGCTACACCTTC.

V gene TRBV10-3 combines with J gene TRBJ1-1; a possible D gene is TRBD1 (5 bases). Germline V gene sequence: CDR1 ENHRY, CDR2 SYGVKD. There are 14 residues in the CDR3. Trimming stripped 9 bases from V and 1 base from J, with 15 bases between. In nucleotides, the CDR3 is TGTGCCATTACTGCTACGACAGAGAACACTGAAGCTTTCTTT. Its protein product is CAITATTENTEAFF.

The chain links TRBV19 to TRBJ2-1, with TRBD1 as a possible D gene (6 bases). CDR1 and CDR2 from the germline V gene are LNHDA and SQIVND (reference sequence). This CDR3 contains 12 residues. V lost 5 bases to trimming and J lost 10 bases, with 12 bases between them. CDR3 sequence: CASSFGQREQFF. The CDR3 nucleotides read TGTGCCAGTAGTTTCGGACAGAGAGAGCAGTTCTTC.

The CDR3 loop reads CASNGLSYEQYF. The CDR3 coding sequence is TGTGCCTCTAACGGGCTGTCCTACGAGCAGTACTTC. The J gene is TRBJ2-7, the V gene TRBV30, with no clear D. Germline V gives CDR1 GTSNPN, CDR2 SVGIG (reference sequence). The CDR3 totals 12 residues. The V end was cut by 7 bases, the J end by 1 base, with 11 bases between.